These 8 T cell receptor beta chains were sequenced from one sample in a study of cytotoxic CD8 clonotypes in ibrutinib-treated CLL. The assay was immunoSEQ multiplex PCR, and TCRdb's table has in-frame clones only and misses some. In the table there are about 160,000 clones, roughly 90% of which are singletons. Here the sequenced sample was PBMCs, taken at disease progression, from a patient treated with ibrutinib. The receptors were sampled from a human donor with chronic lymphocytic leukemia.

By sample fraction, this clone is medium-sized. The junction shows a germline mismatch at one end, possibly a read error. The chain links TRBV27 to TRBJ1-5, with D perhaps matching TRBD1 (6 bases). In germline, CDR1 is MNHEY, CDR2 SMNVEV (reference sequence). The CDR3 spans 13 residues. CDR3 amino acids: CASSPGGKQPQHF. CDR3 DNA: TGTGCCAGCAGTCCGGGGGGCAAGCAGCCCCAGCATTTT.

This chain connects TRBV29-1 to TRBJ2-1; 8 bases map to TRBD1. Germline CDR1 and CDR2: SQVTM and ANQGSEA. With V trimmed by 5 bases and J by 1 base, 4 bases remained unmatched. The CDR3 extends over 14 amino acids. The CDR3 spells CSVQTGGSYNEQFF. The CDR3 DNA reads TGCAGCGTTCAAACAGGGGGTTCCTACAATGAGCAGTTCTTC.

The rearrangement joins TRBV28 to TRBJ2-1, with 7 bases fitting TRBD2. This CDR3 comprises 16 residues. CDR1 and CDR2 (germline): MDHEN, SYDVKM. V shed 7 bases and J 7 bases; nucleotides not matched to a gene: 16. CDR3 nucleotides: TGTGCCAGCACCCCCGGGAGAGGGAGGGCCAGGAATGAGCAGTTCTTC. Protein: CASTPGRGRARNEQFF.

This clone is a singleton in its sample. This chain joins TRBV5-1 and TRBJ2-7; 10 bases map to TRBD2. In germline, CDR1 is SGHRS, CDR2 YFSETQ. There are 14 residues in the CDR3. The trim removed 2 bases at V and 5 bases at J, leaving 4 bases unmatched. The CDR3 sequence: CASSLEAGGHEQYF. CDR3 coding DNA: TGCGCCAGCAGCTTAGAAGCGGGAGGGCACGAGCAGTACTTC.

The chain employs TRBV5-8 and TRBJ1-2; D is uncertain. The CDR3 length is 12 residues. CDR1 SGHTS and CDR2 YDEGEE come from the germline V gene. The V gene lost 1 base and the J gene lost 8 bases, with 9 bases spanning the gap. CDR3 loop: CASSLPGRGYTF. CDR3 nucleotide sequence: TGTGCCAGCAGCTTGCCGGGGAGAGGCTACACCTTC. The full variable domain, in which reference TRBV5-8 and TRBJ1-2 provide the parts outside the CDR3, is EAGVTQSPTHLIKTRGQQATLRCSPISGHTSVYWYQQALGLGLQFLLWYDEGEERNRGNFPPRFSGRQFPNYSSELNVNALELEDSALYLCASSLPGRGYTFGSGTRLTVV.

V is TRBV10-3 and J is TRBJ2-7; 8 positions match TRBD2. The CDR3 totals 14 residues. With V trimmed by 5 bases and J by 3 bases, 6 bases remained unmatched. The germline V gene encodes CDR1 ENHRY and CDR2 SYGVKD. CDR3 nucleotides: TGTGCCATCAGTCTACGGGAGGGGAACTACGAGCAGTACTTC. Amino acids: CAISLREGNYEQYF.

CDR3 region: CASSLLGSEQYF. The CDR3 DNA is TGTGCCAGCTCACTCCTAGGCTCAGAGCAGTACTTC. The V call is TRBV18, the J call TRBJ2-7; D call uncertain. The germline gives CDR1 KGHSH, CDR2 LQKENI. The CDR3 runs to 12 residues. V lost 4 bases to trimming and J lost 7 bases, with 11 bases between them.

The rearrangement joins TRBV19 to TRBJ2-5; D is possibly TRBD2 (7 bases). The ends were cut back, 6 bases at V and 3 bases at J, with 26 bases in the middle. The germline V gene encodes CDR1 LNHDA and CDR2 SQIVND (reference sequence). The CDR3 runs 18 residues. CDR3 bases: TGTGCCAGTAGATCCCGAAGACTCTCCGGGGGGCGTGAAGAGACCCAGTACTTC. Translation gives CASRSRRLSGGREETQYF.